Below are 23 T cell receptor beta chains sequenced from a single sample in a study of PD-1 blockade in mismatch repair-deficient tumors. Sequencing used immunoSEQ multiplex PCR; TCRdb keeps in-frame clones, though not all of them. The data contain 85,000 to 130,000 clones, approximately 80% of them singletons. Source: peripheral blood, taken approximately 36 weeks after starting pembrolizumab. These receptor sequences come from an adult with mismatch repair-deficient cancer.

The chain employs TRBV9 and TRBJ2-2; unclear D gene. The germline gives CDR1 SGDLS, CDR2 YYNGEE. V lost 0 bases to trimming and J lost 1 base, with 7 bases between them. The CDR3 sequence is 15 residues long. In DNA form, the CDR3 reads TGTGCCAGCAGCGTAGGGCAGGAGAACACCGGGGAGCTGTTTTTT. Its translation: CASSVGQENTGELFF.

This rearrangement joins TRBV30 to TRBJ1-1, with D unresolved. The CDR3 is 10 residues long. Per the germline V gene, CDR1 is GTSNPN and CDR2 is SVGIG (reference sequence). Trimming stripped 8 bases from V and 6 bases from J, with 10 bases between. CDR3 protein: CAAFKAEAFF. Written as DNA, the CDR3 is TGTGCCGCGTTTAAGGCTGAAGCTTTCTTT.

The V and J genes are TRBV9 and TRBJ1-2; possibly TRBD1 for D (5 bases). V was clipped by 4 bases and J by 2 bases, with 9 bases between them. CDR1 and CDR2 (germline): SGDLS, YYNGEE. CDR3 size: 13 residues. In DNA, the CDR3 is TGTGCCAGCAGCTTGGACAAAAACTATGGCTACACCTTC. It codes for CASSLDKNYGYTF. Full variable domain (rest looked up from reference TRBV9 and TRBJ1-2): DSGVTQTPKHLITATGQRVTLRCSPRSGDLSVYWYQQSLDQGLQFLIQYYNGEERAKGNILERFSAQQFPDLHSELNLSSLELGDSALYFCASSLDKNYGYTFGSGTRLTVV.

DNA of the CDR3: TGCAGCATCCTAGTAGGGGGAGGGACTGAAGCTTTCTTT. Its translation: CSILVGGGTEAFF. The V and J genes are TRBV29-1 and TRBJ1-1; possibly TRBD1 for D (6 bases). V lost 8 bases and J 5 bases, leaving 18 bases between the germline ends. This CDR3 has 13 amino acids. Germline V gene data show CDR1 as SQVTM and CDR2 as ANQGSEA.

This clone was observed once. The gene calls are TRBV30 and TRBJ2-4, with 11 positions matching TRBD2. CDR1 GTSNPN and CDR2 SVGIG come from the germline V gene (reference sequence). This CDR3 is 13 amino acids long. Trimming took 2 bases from V and 8 from J; bases not matched to a gene: 2. Written as DNA, the CDR3 is TGTGCCTGGAGTCCGGGACTAGCGGACATTCAGTACTTC. The encoded protein is CAWSPGLADIQYF.

The chain employs TRBV29-1 and TRBJ1-1, with D perhaps TRBD1 (6 bases). Trimming took off 7 bases at V and 1 base at J, with 10 bases between the two ends. Germline V gene data show CDR1 as SQVTM and CDR2 as ANQGSEA. This CDR3 is 12 amino acids long. The CDR3 reads CSALGQNTEAFF. The DNA of the CDR3 is TGCAGCGCCCTGGGACAGAACACTGAAGCTTTCTTT. The variable domain in full, with the rest retrieved from reference TRBV29-1 and TRBJ1-1, is SAVISQKPSRDICQRGTSLTIQCQVDSQVTMMFWYRQQPGQSLTLIATANQGSEATYESGFVIDKFPISRPNLTFSTLTVSNMSPEDSSIYLCSALGQNTEAFFGQGTRLTVV.

V and J are TRBV6-1 and TRBJ2-2; no firm D call. CDR1 is MNHNS, CDR2 SASEGT, per germline. The V end lost 3 bases, the J end lost 4 bases, and 12 bases lay between the germline ends. This CDR3 is 15 amino acids long. The DNA for the CDR3 is TGTGCCAGCAGTGAGTCGTACAGTTTCACCGGGGAGCTGTTTTTT. It codes for CASSESYSFTGELFF.

J is TRBJ2-3 and V is TRBV6-4, with TRBD2 matching 12 bases. The V gene end was trimmed by 4 bases and the J gene end by 4 bases; junction bases not matched to a gene: 3. The CDR3 spans 15 residues. In germline, CDR1 is MRHNA, CDR2 SNTAGT. The CDR3 protein is CASSATSGSSDTQYF. The CDR3 region has the DNA TGTGCCAGCAGTGCGACTAGCGGGAGTTCAGATACGCAGTATTTT.

The chain employs TRBV9 and TRBJ2-1; the match to TRBD2 covers 9 bases. J lost 4 bases, V lost 4 bases, and 6 bases had no gene match. The CDR3 runs 15 residues. CDR1 and CDR2 from the germline V gene are SGDLS and YYNGEE. The CDR3 here is CASSPSGGLYNEQFF. CDR3 DNA: TGTGCCAGCAGCCCAAGCGGGGGGCTTTACAATGAGCAGTTCTTC.

The gene calls are TRBV18 and TRBJ1-4, with D hard to call. Trimming removed 3 bases at V and 0 bases at J, with 5 bases between. The CDR3 contains 14 residues. Germline values: CDR1 KGHSH, CDR2 LQKENI. The CDR3 protein is CASSPTATNEKLFF. DNA of the CDR3: TGTGCCAGCTCACCCACAGCAACTAATGAAAAACTGTTTTTT.

This clone has only a few counts. The chain links TRBV6-6 to TRBJ1-2; 7 bases are a match to TRBD1. Germline V lookup: CDR1 MNHNY, CDR2 SVGAGI (reference sequence). The trim removed 6 bases at V and 8 bases at J, leaving 6 bases unmatched. The CDR3 totals 12 residues. CDR3 in amino acids: CASSKTGDGYTF. In DNA form, the CDR3 reads TGTGCCAGCAGCAAAACAGGGGACGGCTACACCTTC.

This clone was seen a handful of times. The chain joins TRBV5-8 to TRBJ1-2; D unresolved. Trimming cost V 4 bases and J 4 bases, with 11 bases left between them. The length of the CDR3 is 13 residues. Germline V gene lookup returns CDR1 SGHTS and CDR2 YDEGEE. CDR3: CASSPLNSYGYTF. As DNA, the CDR3 is TGTGCCAGCAGCCCCCTAAACTCCTATGGCTACACCTTC.

V is TRBV19 and J is TRBJ1-2; D ambiguous. Trimming pared 3 bases from V and 2 bases from J, leaving 10 bases between. CDR3 size: 14 residues. CDR1 and CDR2 (germline): LNHDA, SQIVND (reference sequence). In DNA, the CDR3 is TGTGCCAGTAGTATGTTCCCGGCCAACTATGGCTACACCTTC. This sequence encodes CASSMFPANYGYTF.

This chain links TRBV7-9 with TRBJ2-1, with 8 nucleotides matching TRBD2. Losses at the gene ends were 1 base for V and 5 bases for J; bases not matched to a gene: 4. Germline CDR1 and CDR2: SEHNR and FQNEAQ (reference sequence). CDR3 size: 15 residues. CDR3 residues: CASSLVKAGDNEQFF. The CDR3 nucleotides read TGTGCCAGCAGCTTAGTGAAAGCGGGGGACAATGAGCAGTTCTTC.

This chain connects TRBV2 to TRBJ2-7, with D perhaps given as TRBD1 or TRBD2 (5 bases each). The CDR3 is 14 amino acids. V lost 3 bases, J lost 2 bases, and 11 bases lay in between. Germline V gives CDR1 SNHLY, CDR2 FYNNEI. The DNA for the CDR3 is TGTGCCAGCAGTGACCGGGGCTCCACCTACGAGCAGTACTTC. Encoded protein: CASSDRGSTYEQYF.

This sequence joins TRBV7-6 and TRBJ1-2, with D tentatively TRBD1 (5 bases). The germline CDR1 and CDR2 sequences are SGHVS and FNYEAQ. This CDR3 is built from 16 residues. Trimming took 4 bases from V and 4 from J, leaving 19 bases between them. The CDR3 protein is CASSSFGRDGSYGYTF. The CDR3 DNA reads TGTGCCAGCAGCTCCTTTGGTAGGGACGGGAGCTATGGCTACACCTTC.

The chain has TRBV7-6 and TRBJ1-5; 10 bases fit TRBD1. The CDR3 is 16 residues long. Germline V gives CDR1 SGHVS, CDR2 FNYEAQ. V lost 5 bases to trimming and J lost 4 bases; unmatched junction nucleotides: 8. CDR3 sequence (DNA): TGTGCCAGCAGCCTCCGGGACAGGGGAGGGAATCAGCCCCAGCATTTT. Translated, it gives CASSLRDRGGNQPQHF.

This chain uses TRBV6-5 with TRBJ2-7, with a possible D match to TRBD1 (6 bases). The CDR3 totals 14 residues. Germline CDR1 and CDR2: MNHEY and SVGAGI. V was shortened by 2 bases and J by 7 bases, with 15 bases between the two germline ends. The CDR3 loop is CASSYGGPMGEQYF. The CDR3 DNA follows: TGTGCCAGCAGTTACGGGGGCCCGATGGGAGAGCAGTACTTC.

The V call is TRBV6-5, the J call TRBJ1-4; D gene uncertain. Germline-derived CDR1 and CDR2 are MNHEY and SVGAGI. Trimming took off 5 bases at V and 5 bases at J, with 6 bases between the two ends. CDR3 length: 12 residues. The CDR3 region is CASSDRNEKLFF. The CDR3 nucleotides are TGTGCCAGCAGTGATAGGAATGAAAAACTGTTTTTT.

The chain joins TRBV25-1 to TRBJ2-1; TRBD1 aligns across 12 bases. Trimming at V came to 6 bases and at J to 7 bases, leaving 7 bases not matched to a gene. This CDR3 is 15 amino acids long. Looked up from germline, CDR1 is MGHDK and CDR2 is SYGVNS. CDR3 DNA: TGTGCCAGCAGAACCGGGACAGGGGGCCTAAATGAGCAGTTCTTC. It specifies CASRTGTGGLNEQFF.

Only a few counts were recorded for this clone. The rearrangement joins TRBV7-3 to TRBJ2-1; D is possibly TRBD2 (5 bases). This CDR3 region has 13 residues. Deletions cut 5 bases from V and 9 bases from J, with 14 bases between. Per germline, CDR1 SGHTA and CDR2 FQGTGA. The CDR3, as DNA: TGTGCCAGCAGCCCCGAGCCCCGGGGTGAGCAGTTCTTC. Translated: CASSPEPRGEQFF.

CDR3 in amino acids: CASGTSGADTQYF. DNA of the CDR3: TGTGCCTCCGGGACTAGCGGGGCCGATACGCAGTATTTT. V gene TRBV10-3 combines with J gene TRBJ2-3, with 13 bases lining up with TRBD2. CDR3 length: 13 amino acids. Germline-derived CDR1 and CDR2 are ENHRY and SYGVKD. The J segment lost 6 bases and the V segment lost 11 bases, leaving 5 bases of the junction unmatched.

The chain joins TRBV5-1 to TRBJ1-1; D unclear. The germline gives CDR1 SGHRS, CDR2 YFSETQ. Trimming stripped 4 bases from V and 0 bases from J, with 7 bases between. The CDR3 extends over 13 amino acids. CDR3 nucleotides: TGCGCCAGCAGCATAGACCTGAACACTGAAGCTTTCTTT. It is translated as CASSIDLNTEAFF.